Listed here are 8 T cell receptor beta chains from one sample, sequenced in a study of control samples from healthy donors and cancer patients. Measured with immunoSEQ multiplex PCR; TCRdb has only the in-frame clones, and not every one. The sample comprises almost 85,000 clones, approximately 82% of which are singletons, and 9.5% to 13% rests with the top ten. The source material was PBMCs. The receptors derive from a man between 60 and 70 years old with head and neck cancer.

The V call is TRBV10-3, the J call TRBJ2-1; 9 nucleotides align to TRBD2. CDR3 size: 12 residues. The V gene's germline CDR1 is ENHRY and CDR2 SYGVKD. The CDR3 loop reads CSGGSGSGEQFF. CDR3 sequence (DNA): TGTTCTGGGGGTAGCGGGAGCGGGGAGCAGTTCTTC.

The chain uses TRBV4-2 and TRBJ1-5, with D tentatively TRBD1 (5 bases). Germline CDR1 and CDR2: LGHNA and YNFKEQ. CDR3 size: 16 residues. V gave up 0 bases and J gave up 1 base, with 10 bases separating them. CDR3 protein: CASSQEAGFSNQPQHF. The CDR3 DNA reads as TGTGCCAGCAGCCAAGAGGCAGGGTTCAGCAATCAGCCCCAGCATTTT.

This clone was found a few times. The rearrangement links TRBV4-1 to TRBJ1-6; possibly TRBD1 for D (5 bases). Germline-derived CDR1 and CDR2 are MGHRA and YSYEKL. Trimming cost V 9 bases and J 7 bases, with 22 bases left between them. The CDR3 runs to 16 residues. The CDR3 region has the DNA TGCGCCAGTACTCAAGCTACCGGACAACTCAATTCACCCCTCCACTTT. It specifies CASTQATGQLNSPLHF.

This clone was observed a single time. The V gene is TRBV6-5, the J gene TRBJ2-7, with 7 bases aligning to TRBD2. Germline CDR1 is MNHEY and CDR2 is SVGAGI. J lost 2 bases, V lost 7 bases, and 8 bases had no gene match. The CDR3 is 14 residues long. In nucleotides, the CDR3 is TGTGCCAGCACCTTGGGGGGGATGGCCTACGAGCAGTACTTC. Translation: CASTLGGMAYEQYF.

The rearrangement joins TRBV7-9 to TRBJ2-7; D possibly uses TRBD1 or TRBD2 (6 bases each). The CDR3 is made up of 12 amino acids. The germline V and J ends were trimmed by 9 bases and 4 bases, with 13 bases remaining between them. The germline CDR1 and CDR2 sequences are SEHNR and FQNEAQ (reference sequence). CDR3 in DNA: TGTGCCAGTAGCCGAGGGGGGTACGAGCAGTACTTC. Its protein product is CASSRGGYEQYF.

The chain combines TRBV25-1 with TRBJ2-7; D may be TRBD2 (5 bases). V lost 3 bases and J 1 base, leaving 13 bases between the germline ends. The germline V gene encodes CDR1 MGHDK and CDR2 SYGVNS. This CDR3 region has 15 residues. In DNA form, the CDR3 reads TGTGCCAGCAGTGACCGGAGCGGAAATTCCTACGAGCAGTACTTC. Protein sequence: CASSDRSGNSYEQYF.

V is TRBV7-2 and J is TRBJ1-3; D ambiguous. Germline CDR1 and CDR2: SGHTA and FQGNSA. V gave up 3 bases and J gave up 0 bases, with 6 bases separating them. The length of the CDR3 is 14 residues. The CDR3 nucleotides read TGTGCCAGCAGCTTGAAGGTCTCTGGAAACACCATATATTTT. This gives the protein CASSLKVSGNTIYF.

This chain joins TRBV6-5 and TRBJ1-1; 8 bases match TRBD1. The length of the CDR3 is 15 residues. The V gene's germline CDR1 is MNHEY and CDR2 SVGAGI. V lost 6 bases and J lost 1; bases outside the gene matches: 7. CDR3 residues: CASSPGGARNTEAFF. The CDR3 DNA reads as TGTGCCAGCAGCCCAGGGGGCGCACGGAACACTGAAGCTTTCTTT.